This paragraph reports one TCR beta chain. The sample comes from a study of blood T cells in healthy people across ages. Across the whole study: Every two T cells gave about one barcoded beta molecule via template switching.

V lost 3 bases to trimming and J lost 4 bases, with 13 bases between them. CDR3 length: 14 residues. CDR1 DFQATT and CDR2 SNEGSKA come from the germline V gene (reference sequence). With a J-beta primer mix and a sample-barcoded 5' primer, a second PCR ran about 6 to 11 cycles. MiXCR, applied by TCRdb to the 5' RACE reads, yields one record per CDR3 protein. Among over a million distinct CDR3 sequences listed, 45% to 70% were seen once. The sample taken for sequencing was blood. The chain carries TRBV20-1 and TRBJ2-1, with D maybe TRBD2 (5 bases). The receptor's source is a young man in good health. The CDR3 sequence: CSASRPRGYNEQFF. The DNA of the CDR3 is TGCAGTGCTAGCCGGCCTCGGGGTTACAATGAGCAGTTCTTC.